The 13 T cell receptor beta chains below all came from one sample that was sequenced in a study of cytomegalovirus exposure and HLA in healthy donors. The PCR ran on 60 Vbeta and 13 Jbeta primers. The assay was immunoSEQ multiplex PCR, and TCRdb's table has in-frame clones only and misses some. The sample includes about 180,000 clones, 70% to 85% of them seen just once. The sequenced sample was PBMCs. Source of these receptors: a woman in her sixties in good health and CMV-seropositive.

The chain recombines TRBV27 with TRBJ2-7; TRBD2 agrees at 8 bases. Germline CDR1 and CDR2: MNHEY and SMNVEV (reference sequence). With 5 bases clipped from V and 2 bases from J, the junction kept 8 bases outside the gene matches. The CDR3 is 15 residues long. CDR3: CASSTPGLDTYEQYF. The CDR3 region has the DNA TGTGCCAGCAGTACACCGGGACTAGATACCTACGAGCAGTACTTC.

The chain recombines TRBV4-1 with TRBJ2-7; 8 nucleotides agree with TRBD1. CDR3 length equals 16 residues. V gave up 4 bases and J gave up 4 bases; unmatched junction bases: 12. Germline V gene data show CDR1 as MGHRA and CDR2 as YSYEKL. The DNA for the CDR3 is TGCGCCAGCAGCCTAGAATCCGGGACAGGCGATTACGAGCAGTACTTC. Its protein product is CASSLESGTGDYEQYF.

The chain uses TRBV7-8 and TRBJ1-6, with D maybe TRBD1 (6 bases). The CDR3 totals 15 residues. Trimming left V 2 bases short and J 11 bases short, with 16 bases between. Germline V gene sequence: CDR1 SGHVS, CDR2 FQNEAQ. The CDR3 here is CASSLRSQGPPPLHF. CDR3 DNA: TGTGCCAGCAGCTTACGGTCACAGGGCCCACCACCCCTCCACTTT.

The chain uses TRBV6-5 and TRBJ2-1; TRBD1 matches 9 bases. The CDR3 sequence is 15 residues long. Germline values: CDR1 MNHEY, CDR2 SVGAGI. The J segment lost 0 bases and the V segment lost 10 bases, leaving 7 bases of the junction unmatched. The CDR3 DNA follows: TGTGCCACGTCCCCGACAGGGGGCTCCTACAATGAGCAGTTCTTC. It specifies CATSPTGGSYNEQFF.

This chain uses TRBV6-1 with TRBJ2-7; tentative D call: TRBD2 (5 bases). Trimming stripped 11 bases from V and 3 bases from J, with 14 bases between. Germline V gene sequence: CDR1 MNHNS, CDR2 SASEGT. CDR3 length equals 12 residues. The CDR3 nucleotides are TGTGCCCACGGAGAGGGCGGCTACGAGCAGTACTTC. Amino acid sequence: CAHGEGGYEQYF.

In the case of this clone: Other DNA sequences in the same sample also yield this CDR3. The genes are TRBV5-5 and TRBJ2-7, with a tentative D call TRBD1 (6 bases). V was shortened by 5 bases and J by 0 bases, with 9 bases between the two germline ends. The CDR3 is 13 residues long. From germline, CDR1 is SGHKS and CDR2 YYEKEE (reference sequence). The CDR3 coding sequence is TGTGCCAGCAGTCGGGACACCTCCTACGAGCAGTACTTC. Translation gives CASSRDTSYEQYF.

The gene calls are TRBV5-1 and TRBJ2-5, with TRBD1 matching 7 bases. The CDR3 runs 15 residues. The germline CDR1 and CDR2 sequences are SGHRS and YFSETQ. The V segment lost 0 bases and the J segment 4 bases; nucleotides outside the gene matches: 6. The CDR3 nucleotides are TGCGCCAGCAGCTTGGAGGGGGCGTCGGTAGAGACCCAGTACTTC. Its translation is CASSLEGASVETQYF.

This sequence joins TRBV6-7 and TRBJ1-5, with 8 positions matching TRBD1. TRBV6-7 carries the ORF label, with uncertain function. CDR3 length: 19 amino acids. With 2 bases clipped from V and 2 bases from J, the junction kept 14 bases outside the gene matches. CDR3 residues: CASSYLGQGCGKGNQPQHF. In DNA form, the CDR3 reads TGTGCCAGCAGTTACCTAGGACAGGGATGTGGAAAGGGCAATCAGCCCCAGCATTTT.

The V gene is TRBV28, the J gene TRBJ1-3; possible D gene TRBD1, 6 bases. CDR3 length: 17 amino acids. Between the trimmed V and J ends, which lost 4 bases and 0 bases, there was a span of 16 bases. CDR1 and CDR2 from the germline V gene are MDHEN and SYDVKM. The DNA of the CDR3 is TGTGCCAGCAGTTCCGGGGGGACACAGTACTCTGGAAACACCATATATTTT. The encoded protein is CASSSGGTQYSGNTIYF.

This clone was counted only a few times. The chain carries TRBV7-9 and TRBJ2-3; 7 bases fit TRBD1. Germline V gene lookup returns CDR1 SEHNR and CDR2 FQNEAQ (reference sequence). V dropped 3 bases and J dropped 0; count of bases not matched to a gene: 3. The CDR3 has 15 amino acids. The CDR3 here is CASSLETGSTDTQYF. The CDR3 nucleotides are TGTGCCAGCAGCTTGGAGACAGGGAGCACAGATACGCAGTATTTT.

Regarding this clone: Sequence at one end of the junction differs from germline and may be a read error. The gene calls are TRBV2 and TRBJ2-4; TRBD2 aligns across 7 bases. The CDR3 covers 14 residues. Germline values: CDR1 SNHLY, CDR2 FYNNEI. For the CDR3, the DNA is TGTGCCAGCACCATGGGAGGGACGAAAAACAGTCAGTACTTC. Its translation is CASTMGGTKNSQYF.

The chain carries TRBV4-2 and TRBJ2-7, with TRBD2 as a possible D gene (5 bases). Germline CDR1 reads LGHNA; CDR2 reads YNFKEQ. The CDR3 totals 15 residues. V was trimmed by 1 base and J by 2 bases, leaving 12 bases between them. The CDR3: CASSQGGQKPYEQYF. The CDR3 DNA is TGTGCCAGCAGCCAAGGCGGGCAGAAGCCCTACGAGCAGTACTTC.

This clone was recorded only once. This chain connects TRBV7-2 to TRBJ2-5; 7 nucleotides align to TRBD2. In germline, CDR1 is SGHTA, CDR2 FQGNSA. J gave up 4 bases and V 1 base, and 6 bases lay outside the gene matches. This CDR3 spans 15 amino acids. The CDR3 protein is CASSLVGGGSETQYF. CDR3 nucleotides: TGTGCCAGCAGCTTAGTTGGGGGGGGATCAGAGACCCAGTACTTC.